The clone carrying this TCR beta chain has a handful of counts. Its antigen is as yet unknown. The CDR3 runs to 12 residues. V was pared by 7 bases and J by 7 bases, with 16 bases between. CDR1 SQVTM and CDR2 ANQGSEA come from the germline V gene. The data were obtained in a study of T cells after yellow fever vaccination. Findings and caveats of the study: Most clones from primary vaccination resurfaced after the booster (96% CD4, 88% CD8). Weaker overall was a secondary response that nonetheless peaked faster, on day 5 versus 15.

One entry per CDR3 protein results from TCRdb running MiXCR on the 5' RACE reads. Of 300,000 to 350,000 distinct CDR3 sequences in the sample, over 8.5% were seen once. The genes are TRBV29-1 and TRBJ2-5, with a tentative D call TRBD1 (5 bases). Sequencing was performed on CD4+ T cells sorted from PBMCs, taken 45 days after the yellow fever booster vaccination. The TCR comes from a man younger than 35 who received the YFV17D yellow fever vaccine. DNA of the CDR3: TGCAGCGGGCTCCGGGCCCAGGGGACCCAGTACTTC. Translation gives CSGLRAQGTQYF.